The 14 T cell receptor beta chains given below trace back to one sample, sequenced in a study of blood T cell repertoires in COVID-19 (dated by TCRdb to 2018 to 2021). Libraries were constructed by the immunoSEQ multiplex PCR assay. TCRdb limited this immuneACCESS table to in-frame rearrangements with V and J called. A share of clones is missing; checked studies link under half to unresolved V genes, and the rest is unexplained. The sample table lists around 200,000 clones, 70% to 90% of them with a count of one. Roughly 20% of the sample goes to the ten largest clones. Sample: peripheral blood. Source of these receptors: a person aged 65 to 79 with COVID-19, enrolled during active disease.

The chain employs TRBV7-6 and TRBJ2-3; unclear D gene. The CDR3 sequence is 17 residues long. Germline V gene sequence: CDR1 SGHVS, CDR2 FNYEAQ. V was clipped by 1 base and J by 0 bases, with 14 bases between them. The CDR3 sequence is CASSLGLTGLSTDTQYF. The CDR3 DNA reads TGTGCCAGCAGCTTAGGTCTCACGGGTTTGAGCACAGATACGCAGTATTTT. The complete variable domain, with remaining parts taken from reference TRBV7-6 and TRBJ2-3, reads GAGVSQSPRYKVTKRGQDVALRCDPISGHVSLYWYRQALGQGPEFLTYFNYEAQQDKSGLPNDRFSAERPEGSISTLTIQRTEQRDSAMYRCASSLGLTGLSTDTQYFGPGTRLTVL.

The V call is TRBV15, the J call TRBJ2-4, with TRBD2 as a possible D gene (5 bases). Trimming left V 3 bases short and J 2 bases short, with 23 bases between. The V gene's germline CDR1 is LNHNV and CDR2 YYDKDF (reference sequence). The length of the CDR3 is 19 residues. The CDR3 nucleotides read TGTGCCACCAGCAGTCGTCCGGCCCGGGATCCAGTCACCAAAAACATTCAGTACTTC. Translating it yields CATSSRPARDPVTKNIQYF.

The chain employs TRBV10-3 and TRBJ2-6; 7 nucleotides line up with TRBD1. Germline V gives CDR1 ENHRY, CDR2 SYGVKD. The V and J ends lost 11 bases and 2 bases, in that order; junction bases with no gene match: 9. This CDR3 is 15 amino acids long. This CDR3 reads CAARGRRAGANVLTF. The CDR3 DNA reads as TGTGCCGCAAGGGGGCGCAGAGCTGGGGCCAACGTCCTGACTTTC.

This sequence joins TRBV5-5 and TRBJ2-3; tentatively, D is TRBD2 (6 bases). Trimming took 0 bases from V and 0 from J, leaving 11 bases between them. Germline CDR1 reads SGHKS; CDR2 reads YYEKEE (reference sequence). The CDR3 has 16 residues. The CDR3 spells CASSLAGGVSTDTQYF. The CDR3 coding sequence is TGTGCCAGCAGCTTGGCCGGAGGGGTCAGCACAGATACGCAGTATTTT.

This clone appeared once. The genes are TRBV7-2 and TRBJ2-1, with D perhaps TRBD2 (5 bases). Germline V lookup: CDR1 SGHTA, CDR2 FQGNSA. CDR3 size: 13 residues. The germline V and J ends were trimmed by 1 base and 6 bases, with 7 bases remaining between them. The CDR3 DNA is TGTGCCAGCAGCTTAGTGACTACCAATGAGCAGTTCTTC. As protein: CASSLVTTNEQFF. The entire variable domain, with the rest obtained from reference TRBV7-2 and TRBJ2-1, is as follows: GAGVSQSPSNKVTEKGKDVELRCDPISGHTALYWYRQSLGQGLEFLIYFQGNSAPDKSGLPSDRFSAERTGGSVSTLTIQRTQQEDSAVYLCASSLVTTNEQFFGPGTRLTVL.

CDR3 DNA: TGTGCCAGCAGCTTGGCCGGGGGGAACGGGACCCAGCATTTT. This sequence encodes CASSLAGGNGTQHF. The chain employs TRBV5-4 and TRBJ1-5; D is perhaps TRBD1 (5 bases). The germline V gene has CDR1 SGHNT and CDR2 YYREEE (reference sequence). Trimming took off 0 bases at V and 11 bases at J, with 15 bases between the two ends. The CDR3 has 14 amino acids. Complete variable domain (other parts from reference TRBV5-4 and TRBJ1-5): ETGVTQSPTHLIKTRGQQVTLRCSSQSGHNTVSWYQQALGQGPQFIFQYYREEENGRGNFPPRFSGLQFPNYSSELNVNALELDDSALYLCASSLAGGNGTQHFGDGTRLSIL.

CDR3: CASSFSGGGGSATDTQYF. As DNA, the CDR3 is TGTGCCAGCAGCTTTAGTGGTGGCGGGGGGTCAGCCACAGATACGCAGTATTTT. This chain connects TRBV5-4 to TRBJ2-3; TRBD2 matches at 8 bases. Germline V gene lookup returns CDR1 SGHNT and CDR2 YYREEE (reference sequence). The CDR3 sequence is 18 residues long. V dropped 2 bases and J dropped 2; count of bases not matched to a gene: 13.

The rearrangement uses TRBV5-1 and TRBJ2-5; D not resolved. V gave up 0 bases and J gave up 1 base, with 7 bases separating them. This CDR3 spans 14 amino acids. Germline V lookup: CDR1 SGHRS, CDR2 YFSETQ. The chain's CDR3 is CASSLAGIQETQYF. The DNA for the CDR3 is TGCGCCAGCAGCTTGGCCGGTATCCAAGAGACCCAGTACTTC.

The V and J genes are TRBV18 and TRBJ2-2, with 7 bases fitting TRBD1. The CDR3 covers 16 residues. The V gene's germline CDR1 is KGHSH and CDR2 LQKENI. V gave up 3 bases and J gave up 3 bases; unmatched junction bases: 7. The CDR3 bases are TGTGCCAGCTCACCCCAGACAGGGTTAGACACCGGGGAGCTGTTTTTT. Its protein is CASSPQTGLDTGELFF.

The V gene is TRBV5-4, the J gene TRBJ2-5, with 14 bases lining up with TRBD2. Trimming cost V 3 bases and J 3 bases; bases outside gene matches: 7. This CDR3 spans 17 amino acids. Looked up from germline, CDR1 is SGHNT and CDR2 is YYREEE (reference sequence). CDR3 loop: CASSSNLGLAGEETQYF. Here the CDR3 DNA reads TGTGCCAGCAGCTCGAATTTGGGACTAGCGGGGGAAGAGACCCAGTACTTC.

DNA for the CDR3: TGTGCCAGCAGACAGGGGACCTACGAGCAGTACTTC. It specifies CASRQGTYEQYF. J is TRBJ2-7 and V is TRBV2, with TRBD1 matching over 7 bases. The CDR3 totals 12 residues. V dropped 6 bases and J dropped 2; count of bases not matched to a gene: 1. Germline V lookup: CDR1 SNHLY, CDR2 FYNNEI.

About this clone itself: Within the sample, other DNA sequences also encode this same CDR3. Here the CDR3 DNA reads TGTGCCAGCAGCCTCCTAGCAGGGGGCACAGATACGCAGTATTTT. Translated: CASSLLAGGTDTQYF. The J gene is TRBJ2-3, the V gene TRBV7-9, with TRBD1 as a possible D gene (6 bases). The V gene lost 5 bases and the J gene lost 1 base, with 13 bases spanning the gap. The CDR3 totals 15 residues. Germline lookup yields CDR1 SEHNR and CDR2 FQNEAQ (reference sequence).

This chain joins TRBV5-5 and TRBJ2-3; D remains ambiguous. Trimming took 6 bases from V and 4 from J, leaving 15 bases between them. The CDR3 contains 14 residues. Germline V gives CDR1 SGHKS, CDR2 YYEKEE (reference sequence). The CDR3 protein is CASMAVLVSDTQYF. CDR3 bases: TGTGCCAGCATGGCCGTGCTAGTTTCAGATACGCAGTATTTT.

The chain uses TRBV5-1 and TRBJ2-1; no clear D. The CDR3 has 17 residues. Germline loops: CDR1 SGHRS, CDR2 YFSETQ. V was trimmed by 0 bases and J by 1 base, leaving 14 bases between them. The CDR3 sequence: CASSLVRAGGSYNEQFF. CDR3 DNA: TGCGCCAGCAGCTTGGTTCGAGCCGGCGGATCCTACAATGAGCAGTTCTTC.